Shown below are 20 T cell receptor beta chains from a single sample sequenced in a study of OX40 agonist ivuxolimab in advanced cancers. Sequencing used immunoSEQ multiplex PCR; TCRdb keeps in-frame clones, though not all of them. Here the sample spans about 64,000 clones, 88% being singletons. The sequencing used CD4+ or CD8+ T cells sorted from blood, collected in a trial of the OX40 agonist ivuxolimab. The origin of the receptors is an adult with an advanced solid tumor such as melanoma, head and neck, liver or kidney cancer.

V gene TRBV15 combines with J gene TRBJ1-3; D not resolved. Germline values: CDR1 LNHNV, CDR2 YYDKDF (reference sequence). Trimming took off 0 bases at V and 4 bases at J, with 13 bases between the two ends. CDR3 length equals 16 residues. In DNA, the CDR3 is TGTGCCACCAGCAGAGATCCGATTCAAACGGGAAACACCATATATTTT. Its translation: CATSRDPIQTGNTIYF. The full variable domain, rest sourced from reference TRBV15 and TRBJ1-3, is DAMVIQNPRYQVTQFGKPVTLSCSQTLNHNVMYWYQQKSSQAPKLLFHYYDKDFNNEADTPDNFQSRRPNTSFCFLDIRSPGLGDTAMYLCATSRDPIQTGNTIYFGEGSWLTVV.

The chain employs TRBV6-6 and TRBJ2-1, with D maybe TRBD1 (6 bases). Between the trimmed V and J ends, which lost 10 bases and 0 bases, there was a span of 13 bases. Per germline, CDR1 MNHNY and CDR2 SVGAGI (reference sequence). The CDR3 covers 14 residues. The CDR3 DNA follows: TGTGCCACGCTACAGGGCTACTCCTACAATGAGCAGTTCTTC. It codes for CATLQGYSYNEQFF.

The sample holds a few counts of this clone. V gene TRBV28 combines with J gene TRBJ2-1; no definite D call. V was cut by 5 bases and J by 6 bases, with 8 bases left in between. The CDR3 is 12 amino acids. Germline V lookup: CDR1 MDHEN, CDR2 SYDVKM. The DNA of the CDR3 is TGTGCCAGCAGTACAACCGGCAATGAGCAGTTCTTC. It encodes CASSTTGNEQFF.

CDR3 sequence (DNA): TGTGCCAGCAGTAATTCCCTGTTGAGGGCTTTCTTT. Translation gives CASSNSLLRAFF. V usage is TRBV6-1 and J usage is TRBJ1-1; D remains ambiguous. This CDR3 has 12 residues. V was clipped by 5 bases and J by 11 bases, with 15 bases between them. Germline V gives CDR1 MNHNS, CDR2 SASEGT.

The rearrangement uses TRBV5-6 and TRBJ2-7; D remains ambiguous. This CDR3 has 13 amino acids. With 1 base removed from V and 2 bases from J, the gap between germline ends came to 7 bases. Germline V CDR1 and CDR2: SGHDT, YYEEEE. The CDR3 DNA sequence: TGTGCCAGCAGCTTGTCGGCAGCCTACGAGCAGTACTTC. This encodes CASSLSAAYEQYF.

The rearrangement links TRBV19 to TRBJ1-3; D may be TRBD1 (5 bases). V lost 7 bases to trimming and J lost 0 bases, with 22 bases between them. CDR1 LNHDA and CDR2 SQIVND come from the germline V gene (reference sequence). This CDR3 spans 18 amino acids. CDR3 DNA: TGTGCCAGTACCAATTGGGGTGCAGGAGGGGTCTCTGGAAACACCATATATTTT. Translated, it gives CASTNWGAGGVSGNTIYF.

This chain connects TRBV4-1 to TRBJ1-6, with 11 nucleotides matching TRBD1. Germline CDR1 is MGHRA and CDR2 is YSYEKL. This CDR3 has 17 amino acids. V gave up 4 bases and J gave up 10 bases; unmatched junction bases: 12. Here the CDR3 DNA reads TGCGCCAGCAGCCGGGGGACAGGGGGAAAGCTAGGCTCACCCCTCCACTTT. Encoded protein: CASSRGTGGKLGSPLHF.

A remark on this clone: This same CDR3 is encoded by further DNA sequences in the sample. The chain combines TRBV10-3 with TRBJ2-2, with 8 bases matching TRBD1. The CDR3 runs 15 residues. The germline V gene encodes CDR1 ENHRY and CDR2 SYGVKD. V lost 2 bases, J lost 4 bases, and 3 bases stayed unmatched. CDR3 coding DNA: TGTGCCATCAGTGAGGGACAGGGATTCACCGGGGAGCTGTTTTTT. This sequence encodes CAISEGQGFTGELFF.

In this sample, this clone turned up once. This chain uses TRBV9 with TRBJ2-2, with TRBD2 matching 9 bases. The germline V gene encodes CDR1 SGDLS and CDR2 YYNGEE. With 3 bases clipped from V and 3 bases from J, the junction kept 3 bases outside the gene matches. The length of the CDR3 is 15 residues. CDR3 loop: CASSDSGSYTGELFF. CDR3 nucleotide sequence: TGTGCCAGCAGCGATAGCGGGAGTTACACCGGGGAGCTGTTTTTT.

The chain combines TRBV19 with TRBJ2-1; 8 positions agree with TRBD1. CDR1 LNHDA and CDR2 SQIVND come from the germline V gene (reference sequence). V lost 4 bases to trimming and J lost 7 bases; unmatched junction nucleotides: 12. The CDR3 has 16 amino acids. CDR3 in amino acids: CASSTLNPGQGNEQFF. CDR3 nucleotide sequence: TGTGCCAGTAGTACTTTAAACCCTGGACAGGGTAATGAGCAGTTCTTC. The variable domain in full, with the rest retrieved from reference TRBV19 and TRBJ2-1, is DGGITQSPKYLFRKEGQNVTLSCEQNLNHDAMYWYRQDPGQGLRLIYYSQIVNDFQKGDIAEGYSVSREKKESFPLTVTSAQKNPTAFYLCASSTLNPGQGNEQFFGPGTRLTVL.

The chain recombines TRBV11-2 with TRBJ2-3; D is undetermined. From germline, CDR1 is SGHAT and CDR2 FQNNGV. The CDR3 spans 15 residues. The V gene lost 3 bases and the J gene lost 2 bases, with 12 bases spanning the gap. The CDR3 here is CASSFRLGITDTQYF. As DNA, the CDR3 is TGTGCCAGCAGCTTCCGACTGGGGATCACAGATACGCAGTATTTT. Complete variable domain (other parts from reference TRBV11-2 and TRBJ2-3): EAGVAQSPRYKIIEKRQSVAFWCNPISGHATLYWYQQILGQGPKLLIQFQNNGVVDDSQLPKDRFSAERLKGVDSTLKIQPAKLEDSAVYLCASSFRLGITDTQYFGPGTRLTVL.

The genes are TRBV19 and TRBJ2-6; perhaps TRBD1 as D (5 bases). CDR3 length: 17 amino acids. From germline, CDR1 is LNHDA and CDR2 SQIVND (reference sequence). Trimming removed 0 bases at V and 3 bases at J, with 12 bases between. The DNA for the CDR3 is TGTGCCAGTAGTATAGATTATAAGGGGTATGGGGCCAACGTCCTGACTTTC. Protein sequence: CASSIDYKGYGANVLTF. The variable domain in full, with the rest retrieved from reference TRBV19 and TRBJ2-6, is DGGITQSPKYLFRKEGQNVTLSCEQNLNHDAMYWYRQDPGQGLRLIYYSQIVNDFQKGDIAEGYSVSREKKESFPLTVTSAQKNPTAFYLCASSIDYKGYGANVLTFGAGSRLTVL.

The J gene is TRBJ2-7, the V gene TRBV11-2, with a tentative D call TRBD2 (6 bases). V was trimmed by 3 bases and J by 0 bases, leaving 12 bases between them. This CDR3 has 15 residues. The germline V gene encodes CDR1 SGHAT and CDR2 FQNNGV. Written as DNA, the CDR3 is TGTGCCAGCAGCTTTGGGGGGAGTGACTCCTACGAGCAGTACTTC. This gives the protein CASSFGGSDSYEQYF.

This chain joins TRBV19 and TRBJ1-5; 11 positions match TRBD1. Germline V gives CDR1 LNHDA, CDR2 SQIVND (reference sequence). V shed 8 bases and J 6 bases; nucleotides not matched to a gene: 3. The CDR3 has 13 residues. The CDR3 protein is CASGQGAVQPQHF. CDR3 in DNA: TGTGCCAGTGGACAGGGGGCGGTTCAGCCCCAGCATTTT.

The chain couples TRBV6-4 to TRBJ2-1; D not resolved. CDR3 length: 14 amino acids. Germline-derived CDR1 and CDR2 are MRHNA and SNTAGT. Trimming pared 0 bases from V and 8 bases from J, leaving 11 bases between. DNA for the CDR3: TGTGCCAGCAGTGACTCCCTGGGCAGTCATGAGCAGTTCTTC. This encodes CASSDSLGSHEQFF.

This clone has a handful of counts. The chain is built from TRBV4-1 and TRBJ1-2; D perhaps matches TRBD1 (5 bases). There are 14 residues in the CDR3. Germline lookup yields CDR1 MGHRA and CDR2 YSYEKL. The germline V and J ends were trimmed by 0 bases and 0 bases, with 5 bases remaining between them. The CDR3 sequence is CASSQDRANYGYTF. CDR3 bases: TGCGCCAGCAGCCAAGACAGGGCTAACTATGGCTACACCTTC.

The genes are TRBV2 and TRBJ2-7, with D possibly TRBD1 on 5 matching bases. The V end lost 4 bases, the J end lost 0 bases, and 10 bases lay between the germline ends. This CDR3 contains 14 residues. Germline values: CDR1 SNHLY, CDR2 FYNNEI. The CDR3 DNA is TGTGCCAGCAGTGGAGACAGTTACTCCTACGAGCAGTACTTC. Protein product: CASSGDSYSYEQYF. Supplemented by reference TRBV2 and TRBJ2-7, the full variable domain reads EPEVTQTPSHQVTQMGQEVILRCVPISNHLYFYWYRQILGQKVEFLVSFYNNEISEKSEIFDDQFSVERPDGSNFTLKIRSTKLEDSAMYFCASSGDSYSYEQYFGPGTRLTVT.

V usage is TRBV19 and J usage is TRBJ1-6; TRBD1 matches 7 bases. Germline CDR1 is LNHDA and CDR2 is SQIVND (reference sequence). The CDR3 is 15 residues long. Trimming at V came to 5 bases and at J to 13 bases, leaving 14 bases not matched to a gene. CDR3 in amino acids: CASSSPGQPRSPLHF. For the CDR3, the DNA is TGTGCCAGTAGTTCCCCGGGACAGCCGAGGTCCCCCCTCCACTTT. Using reference TRBV19 and TRBJ1-6 for the parts outside the CDR3, the full variable domain is DGGITQSPKYLFRKEGQNVTLSCEQNLNHDAMYWYRQDPGQGLRLIYYSQIVNDFQKGDIAEGYSVSREKKESFPLTVTSAQKNPTAFYLCASSSPGQPRSPLHFGNGTRLTVT.

This clone showed up just a few times. The chain is built from TRBV10-3 and TRBJ1-2, with D unclear. The germline V gene encodes CDR1 ENHRY and CDR2 SYGVKD. The CDR3 sequence is 15 residues long. The V end lost 8 bases, the J end lost 1 base, and 17 bases lay between the germline ends. CDR3 residues: CAISRSGSYNYGYTF. CDR3 sequence (DNA): TGTGCCATCTCCCGATCTGGGTCCTATAACTATGGCTACACCTTC.

In nucleotides, the CDR3 is TGTGCCAGCAGCTTGACAGGGAAAAGCACTGAAGCTTTCTTT. Translating it yields CASSLTGKSTEAFF. The chain recombines TRBV5-5 with TRBJ1-1; weak D call: TRBD1 (6 bases). Trimming took off 1 base at V and 4 bases at J, with 11 bases between the two ends. This CDR3 region has 14 residues. Germline CDR1 reads SGHKS; CDR2 reads YYEKEE (reference sequence).